Given below is one T cell receptor beta chain in context. This sample was taken from a study of blood T cell repertoires in COVID-19. There are 13 residues in the CDR3. The V end was cut by 0 bases, the J end by 2 bases, with 5 bases between. Germline CDR1 and CDR2: LGHDT and YNNKEL (reference sequence). Profiled with immunoSEQ multiplex PCR; TCRdb holds only in-frame clones, not every one. Here the sample spans some 210,000 clones, over 80% being singletons. V is TRBV3-1 (or the pseudogene TRBV3-2) and J is TRBJ2-7; no clear D. The origin of this receptor is a man between 18 and 29 years old with acute COVID-19. Material for sequencing was PBMCs or T cells enriched from blood (not recorded which). The CDR3 DNA reads TGTGCCAGCAGCCAAGAACCTACCTACGAGCAGTACTTC. Amino acid sequence: CASSQEPTYEQYF.